These 8 T cell receptor beta chains were all obtained from the same sample, sequenced in a study of beta chain features in type 1 diabetes (dated by TCRdb to 2017 to 2018). Beyond this particular receptor, the publication reports: A moderate but significant shortening of TCRB CDR3 length was observed in type 1 diabetes patients in all four CD4+ subsets.

The antigens for these receptors are not known. Libraries came from the immunoSEQ multiplex PCR assay. The entire amount of isolated RNA was reverse transcribed using the High Capacity cDNA Reverse Transcription Kit, so the sequenced TCRB transcripts were expressed ones. TCRdb holds this immuneACCESS table with in-frame rearrangements only. Some clones are missing; in checked studies, unresolved V genes explain under half, and the rest has no known cause. Present in this sample are about 400,000 clones, roughly 13% of which were seen just once. The ten largest clones add up to about 0.01% of the sample. The sequenced sample was naive CD4+ T cells from blood. Explained via the paper, the cell subset or site label denotes: true naive CD4+ T cells. The receptors were sampled from a woman under 30 with type 1 diabetes.

The gene calls are TRBV7-9 and TRBJ2-3; no firm D call. The ends were cut back, 2 bases at V and 7 bases at J, with 4 bases in the middle. Germline CDR1 reads SEHNR; CDR2 reads FQNEAQ (reference sequence). This CDR3 is 11 amino acids long. CDR3 nucleotides: TGTGCCAGCAGCTTATCGTATACGCAGTATTTT. The encoded protein is CASSLSYTQYF.

The chain recombines TRBV11-1 with TRBJ2-7; maybe TRBD2 (6 bases). The germline gives CDR1 SGHAT, CDR2 FQDESV (reference sequence). This CDR3 spans 14 amino acids. The germline V and J ends were trimmed by 5 bases and 3 bases, with 14 bases remaining between them. CDR3 in DNA: TGTGCCAGCAGCCCGGGGGTCGGTCACTACGAGCAGTACTTC. It encodes CASSPGVGHYEQYF.

The chain couples TRBV9 to TRBJ2-1, with 7 positions matching TRBD2. J gave up 4 bases and V 0 bases, and 10 bases lay outside the gene matches. The CDR3 has 17 amino acids. Germline lookup yields CDR1 SGDLS and CDR2 YYNGEE. The DNA of the CDR3 is TGTGCCAGCAGCGTAGGGGCCGGGCTAGCGGCTTACAATGAGCAGTTCTTC. This sequence encodes CASSVGAGLAAYNEQFF.

This clone was recorded a few times. The chain links TRBV10-3 to TRBJ2-1, with 8 bases lining up with TRBD2. The V segment lost 7 bases and the J segment 5 bases; nucleotides outside the gene matches: 4. The CDR3 covers 13 residues. CDR1 is ENHRY and CDR2 is SYGVKD in the germline V gene. CDR3 loop: CAITTSGNNEQFF. The CDR3 DNA follows: TGTGCCATCACTACTAGCGGAAACAATGAGCAGTTCTTC.

In its sample, this clone was seen a few times. The identical CDR3 is also encoded by other nucleotide sequences in the sample. The V and J genes are TRBV7-9 and TRBJ2-3, with 7 bases aligning to TRBD2. With V trimmed by 5 bases and J by 4 bases, 3 bases remained unmatched. CDR1 SEHNR and CDR2 FQNEAQ come from the germline V gene (reference sequence). The CDR3 has 13 amino acids. Here the CDR3 reads CASSPGGADTQYF. The CDR3, as DNA: TGTGCCAGCAGCCCTGGGGGGGCAGATACGCAGTATTTT.

J is TRBJ1-1 and V is TRBV7-2; D remains ambiguous. This CDR3 is 14 amino acids long. V lost 5 bases and J lost 4, with 14 bases in between. The V gene's germline CDR1 is SGHTA and CDR2 FQGNSA. DNA for the CDR3: TGTGCCAGCAGCCCCCTACAGTGGGCCACTGAAGCTTTCTTT. Protein sequence: CASSPLQWATEAFF.

The table lists this clone with a few counts. V and J are TRBV9 and TRBJ2-1, with TRBD2 identical over 10 bases. The length of the CDR3 is 15 residues. Looked up from germline, CDR1 is SGDLS and CDR2 is YYNGEE. The junction had 3 bases not matched to a gene; V was cut back by 4 bases and J by 2 bases. The CDR3 reads CASSPGLAAYNEQFF. In DNA form, the CDR3 reads TGTGCCAGCAGCCCTGGACTAGCGGCCTACAATGAGCAGTTCTTC. The whole variable domain, remainder taken from reference TRBV9 and TRBJ2-1, is DSGVTQTPKHLITATGQRVTLRCSPRSGDLSVYWYQQSLDQGLQFLIQYYNGEERAKGNILERFSAQQFPDLHSELNLSSLELGDSALYFCASSPGLAAYNEQFFGPGTRLTVL.

Only a few counts were recorded for this clone. This rearrangement joins TRBV2 to TRBJ2-7, with 8 positions matching TRBD1. The J segment lost 2 bases and the V segment lost 4 bases, leaving 7 bases of the junction unmatched. The CDR3 has 15 amino acids. Germline assignment: CDR1 SNHLY and CDR2 FYNNEI. The CDR3 nucleotides read TGTGCCAGCAGTGGGGAGCAGGGGGCCCCCTACGAGCAGTACTTC. It specifies CASSGEQGAPYEQYF.